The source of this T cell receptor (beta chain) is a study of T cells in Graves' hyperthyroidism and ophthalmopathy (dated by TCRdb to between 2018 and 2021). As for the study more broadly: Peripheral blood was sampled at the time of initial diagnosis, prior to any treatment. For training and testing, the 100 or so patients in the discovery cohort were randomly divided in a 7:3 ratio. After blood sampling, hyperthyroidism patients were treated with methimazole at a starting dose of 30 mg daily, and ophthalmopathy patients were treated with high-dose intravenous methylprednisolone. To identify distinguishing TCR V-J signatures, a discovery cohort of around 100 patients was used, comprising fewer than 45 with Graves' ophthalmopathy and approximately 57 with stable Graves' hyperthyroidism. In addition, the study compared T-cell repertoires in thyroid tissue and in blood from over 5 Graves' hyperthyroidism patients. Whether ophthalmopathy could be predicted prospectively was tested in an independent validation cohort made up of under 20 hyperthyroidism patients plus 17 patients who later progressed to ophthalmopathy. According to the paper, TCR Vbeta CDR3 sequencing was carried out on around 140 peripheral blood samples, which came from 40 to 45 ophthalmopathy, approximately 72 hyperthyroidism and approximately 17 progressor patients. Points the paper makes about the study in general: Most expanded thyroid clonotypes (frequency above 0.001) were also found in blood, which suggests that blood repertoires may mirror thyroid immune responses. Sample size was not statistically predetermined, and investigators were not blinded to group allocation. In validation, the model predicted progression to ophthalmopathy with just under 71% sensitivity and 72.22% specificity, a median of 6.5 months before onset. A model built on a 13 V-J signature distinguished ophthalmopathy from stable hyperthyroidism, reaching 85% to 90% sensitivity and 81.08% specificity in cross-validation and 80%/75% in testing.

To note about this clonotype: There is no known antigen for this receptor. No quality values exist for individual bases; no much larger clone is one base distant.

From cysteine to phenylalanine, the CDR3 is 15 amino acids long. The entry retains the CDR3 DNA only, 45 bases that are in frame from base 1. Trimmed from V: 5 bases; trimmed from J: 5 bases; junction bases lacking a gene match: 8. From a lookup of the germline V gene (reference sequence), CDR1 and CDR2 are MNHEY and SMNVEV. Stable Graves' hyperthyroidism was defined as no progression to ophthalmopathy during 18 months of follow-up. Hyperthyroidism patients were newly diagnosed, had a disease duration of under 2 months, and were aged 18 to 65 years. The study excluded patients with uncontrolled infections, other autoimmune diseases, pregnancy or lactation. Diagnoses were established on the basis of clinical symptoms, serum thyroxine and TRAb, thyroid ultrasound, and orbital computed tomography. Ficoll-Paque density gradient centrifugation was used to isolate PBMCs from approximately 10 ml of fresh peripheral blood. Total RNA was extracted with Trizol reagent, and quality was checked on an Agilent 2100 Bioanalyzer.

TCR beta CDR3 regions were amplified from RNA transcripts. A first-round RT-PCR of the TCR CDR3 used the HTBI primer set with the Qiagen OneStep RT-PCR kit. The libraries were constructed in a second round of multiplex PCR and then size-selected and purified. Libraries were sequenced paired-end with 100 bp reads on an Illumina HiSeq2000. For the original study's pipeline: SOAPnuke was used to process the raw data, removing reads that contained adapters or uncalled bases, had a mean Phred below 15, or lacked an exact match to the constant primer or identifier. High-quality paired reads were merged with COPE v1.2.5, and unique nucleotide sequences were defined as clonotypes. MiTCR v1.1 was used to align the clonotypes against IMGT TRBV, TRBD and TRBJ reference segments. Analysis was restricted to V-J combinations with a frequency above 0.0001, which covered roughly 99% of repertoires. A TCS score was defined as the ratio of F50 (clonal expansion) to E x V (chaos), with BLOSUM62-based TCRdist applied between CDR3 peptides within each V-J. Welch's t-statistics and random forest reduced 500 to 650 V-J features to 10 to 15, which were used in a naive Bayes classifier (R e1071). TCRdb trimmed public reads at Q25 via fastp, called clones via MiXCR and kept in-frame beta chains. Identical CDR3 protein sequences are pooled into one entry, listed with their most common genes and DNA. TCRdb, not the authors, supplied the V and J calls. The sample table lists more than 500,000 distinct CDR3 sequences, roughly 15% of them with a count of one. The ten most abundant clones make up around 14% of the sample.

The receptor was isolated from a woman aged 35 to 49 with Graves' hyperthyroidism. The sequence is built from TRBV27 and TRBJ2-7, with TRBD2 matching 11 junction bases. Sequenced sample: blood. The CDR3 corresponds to CASSPSLAGVDEQYF. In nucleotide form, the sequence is TGTGCCAGCAGTCCCTCACTAGCGGGAGTTGACGAGCAGTACTTC.